This T cell receptor (beta chain) comes out of a study of technical replicates of blood from a few donors. Clones were sequenced by immunoSEQ multiplex PCR, and TCRdb holds only the in-frame ones, with some missing. Of roughly 15,000 clones listed, 82% are singletons. This clone was seen a single time. There are 13 residues in the CDR3. The ends were cut back, 6 bases at V and 5 bases at J, with 11 bases in the middle. The germline gives CDR1 MNHEY, CDR2 SVGAGI. The clonotype originates from a human donor in good health. Some clones in this sample may be carry-over from other donors' samples. The sequencing sample was made of PBMCs. The chain links TRBV6-5 to TRBJ2-1, with D maybe TRBD2 (5 bases). In DNA, the CDR3 is TGTGCCAGCAGCCCTACTAGTGACAATGAGCAGTTCTTC. Translated: CASSPTSDNEQFF.